The clone carrying this T cell receptor (beta chain) has more than one count but fewer than ten. The antigen is not known. Then a second PCR, running roughly 6 to 11 cycles, was carried out with a sample-barcoded 5' primer and a J-beta primer mix. TCRdb redid the calling of the 5' RACE reads with MiXCR, one entry per CDR3 protein. Among about 1 million distinct CDR3 sequences, over 35% were seen once, and the ten largest hold 15% to 20%. This CDR3 comprises 15 residues. The germline V gene encodes CDR1 ENHRY and CDR2 SYGVKD. J gave up 2 bases and V 5 bases, and 6 bases lay outside the gene matches. Isolating PBMCs gave at least 6 million of these cells per sample. There were at least 6 micrograms of total RNA extracted from every sample. This sample stems from a study of blood T cells in healthy people across ages. Overall study results and limits: With naive T cell percentage, TCR beta diversity showed a strong correlation. Donor CMV status, an unknown factor, possibly confounded changes in expanded clonotypes.

This sequence was found in a woman aged 55-69 years in good health. V and J are TRBV10-3 and TRBJ2-7; 10 bases are shared with TRBD1. The sample comprised blood. The CDR3 DNA reads TGTGCCATCAGTAAAAAGGGACAGGGGACCTACGAGCAGTACTTC. Residues: CAISKKGQGTYEQYF.